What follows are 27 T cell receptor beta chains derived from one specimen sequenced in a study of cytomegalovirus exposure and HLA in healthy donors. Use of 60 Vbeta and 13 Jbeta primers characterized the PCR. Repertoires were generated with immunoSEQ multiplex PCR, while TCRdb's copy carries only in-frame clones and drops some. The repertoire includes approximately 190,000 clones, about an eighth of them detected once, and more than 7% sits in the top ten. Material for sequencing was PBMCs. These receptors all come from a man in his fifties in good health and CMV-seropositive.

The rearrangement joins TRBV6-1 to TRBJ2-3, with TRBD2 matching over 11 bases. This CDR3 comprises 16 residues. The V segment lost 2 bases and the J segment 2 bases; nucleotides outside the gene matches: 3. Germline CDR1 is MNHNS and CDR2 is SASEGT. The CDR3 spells CASSEISGGVTDTQYF. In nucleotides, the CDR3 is TGTGCCAGCAGTGAAATTAGCGGGGGGGTCACAGATACGCAGTATTTT.

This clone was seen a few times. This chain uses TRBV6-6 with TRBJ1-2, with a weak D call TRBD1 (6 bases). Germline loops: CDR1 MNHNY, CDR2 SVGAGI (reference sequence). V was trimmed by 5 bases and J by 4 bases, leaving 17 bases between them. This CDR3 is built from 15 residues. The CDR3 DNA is TGTGCCAGCAGTAAGACAGGTACAGGAGCCTATGGCTACACCTTC. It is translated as CASSKTGTGAYGYTF.

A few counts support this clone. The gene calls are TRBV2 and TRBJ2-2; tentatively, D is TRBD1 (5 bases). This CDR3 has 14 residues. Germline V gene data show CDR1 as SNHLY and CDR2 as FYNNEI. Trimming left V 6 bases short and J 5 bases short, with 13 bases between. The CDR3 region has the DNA TGTGCCAGCAGGGGGCAGGGAATAACCGGGGAGCTGTTTTTT. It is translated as CASRGQGITGELFF.

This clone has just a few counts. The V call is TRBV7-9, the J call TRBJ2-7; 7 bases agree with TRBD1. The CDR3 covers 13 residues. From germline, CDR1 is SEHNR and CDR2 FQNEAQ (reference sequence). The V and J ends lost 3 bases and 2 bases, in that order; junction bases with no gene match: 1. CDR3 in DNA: TGTGCCAGCAGCTTCACAGGGGCCTACGAGCAGTACTTC. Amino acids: CASSFTGAYEQYF.

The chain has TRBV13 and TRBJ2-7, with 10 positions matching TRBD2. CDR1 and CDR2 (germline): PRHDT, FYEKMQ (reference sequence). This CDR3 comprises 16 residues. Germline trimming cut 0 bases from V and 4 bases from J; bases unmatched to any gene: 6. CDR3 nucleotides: TGTGCCAGCAGCTTAGGAGGAAGCGGGGGGGTTTACGAGCAGTACTTC. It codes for CASSLGGSGGVYEQYF.

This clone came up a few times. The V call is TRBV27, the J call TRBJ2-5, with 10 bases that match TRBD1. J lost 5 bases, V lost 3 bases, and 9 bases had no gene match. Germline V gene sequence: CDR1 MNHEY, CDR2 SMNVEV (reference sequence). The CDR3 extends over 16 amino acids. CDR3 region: CASSLVWTGGVETQYF. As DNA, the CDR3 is TGTGCCAGCAGTTTGGTCTGGACAGGGGGTGTTGAGACCCAGTACTTC.

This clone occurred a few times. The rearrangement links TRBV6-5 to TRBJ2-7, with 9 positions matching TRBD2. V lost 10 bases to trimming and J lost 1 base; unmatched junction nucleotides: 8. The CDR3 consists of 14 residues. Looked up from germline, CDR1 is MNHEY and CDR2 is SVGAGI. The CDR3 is CATARGLASYEQYF. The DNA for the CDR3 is TGTGCCACCGCAAGAGGACTAGCGTCCTACGAGCAGTACTTC.

The CDR3 reads CAKKGTGGQHWEAFF. CDR3 sequence (DNA): TGTGCCAAAAAGGGGACAGGGGGCCAACACTGGGAAGCTTTCTTT. The J gene is TRBJ1-1, the V gene TRBV2, with 12 bases identical to TRBD1. Germline V gene lookup returns CDR1 SNHLY and CDR2 FYNNEI. The V gene end was trimmed by 10 bases and the J gene end by 8 bases; junction bases not matched to a gene: 14. This CDR3 has 15 amino acids.

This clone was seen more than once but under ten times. The CDR3 coding sequence is TGTGCCAGCAGCAATCCGGGGGGTCTAAGGTATACGCAGTATTTT. The encoded protein is CASSNPGGLRYTQYF. This rearrangement joins TRBV21-1 to TRBJ2-3; the tabulated D call, TRBD2, remains unverified against the DNA. TRBV21-1 is described as a pseudogene. The CDR3 runs to 15 residues.

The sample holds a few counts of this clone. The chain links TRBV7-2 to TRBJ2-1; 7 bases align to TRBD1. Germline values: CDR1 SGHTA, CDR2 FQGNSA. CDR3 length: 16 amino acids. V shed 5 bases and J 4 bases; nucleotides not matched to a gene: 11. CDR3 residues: CASSPAPRQGYNEQFF. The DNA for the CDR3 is TGTGCCAGCAGCCCAGCCCCCAGACAGGGATACAATGAGCAGTTCTTC.

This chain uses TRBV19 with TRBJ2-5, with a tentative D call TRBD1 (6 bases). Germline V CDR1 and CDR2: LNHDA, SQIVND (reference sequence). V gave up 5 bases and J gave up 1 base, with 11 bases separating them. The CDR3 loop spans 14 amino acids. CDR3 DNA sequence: TGTGCCAGTAGTCCCCGGACAGCCCAAGAGACCCAGTACTTC. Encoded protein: CASSPRTAQETQYF.

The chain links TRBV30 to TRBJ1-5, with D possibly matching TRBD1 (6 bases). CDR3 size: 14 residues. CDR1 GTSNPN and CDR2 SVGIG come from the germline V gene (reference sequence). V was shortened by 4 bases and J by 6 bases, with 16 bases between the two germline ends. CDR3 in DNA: TGTGCCTGGACTCCAGACAGGAAGGGTCAGCCCCAGCATTTT. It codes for CAWTPDRKGQPQHF.

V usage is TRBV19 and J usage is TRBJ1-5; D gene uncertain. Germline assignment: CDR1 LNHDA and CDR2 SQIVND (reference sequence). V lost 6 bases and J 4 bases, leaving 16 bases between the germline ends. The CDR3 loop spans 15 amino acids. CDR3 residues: CASRRPWAENQPQHF. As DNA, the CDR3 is TGTGCCAGTAGGAGACCTTGGGCAGAAAATCAGCCCCAGCATTTT.

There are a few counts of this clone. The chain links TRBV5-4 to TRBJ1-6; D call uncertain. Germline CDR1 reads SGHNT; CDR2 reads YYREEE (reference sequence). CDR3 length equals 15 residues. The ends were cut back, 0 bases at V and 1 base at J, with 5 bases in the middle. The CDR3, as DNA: TGTGCCAGCAGCTTGGGAGGATCCTATAATTCACCCCTCCACTTT. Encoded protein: CASSLGGSYNSPLHF.

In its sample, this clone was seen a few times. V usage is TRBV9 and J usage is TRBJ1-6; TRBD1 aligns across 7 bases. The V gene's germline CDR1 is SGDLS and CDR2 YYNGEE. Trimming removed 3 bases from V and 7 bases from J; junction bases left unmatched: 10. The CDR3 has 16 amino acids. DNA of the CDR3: TGTGCCAGCAGCGAGAGGGGACAGACGGGAAATTCACCCCTCCACTTT. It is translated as CASSERGQTGNSPLHF.

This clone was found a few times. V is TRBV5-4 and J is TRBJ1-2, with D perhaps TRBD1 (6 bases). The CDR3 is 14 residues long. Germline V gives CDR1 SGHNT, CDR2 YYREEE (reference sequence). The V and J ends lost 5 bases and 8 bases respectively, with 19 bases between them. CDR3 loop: CASRMIAGARGYTF. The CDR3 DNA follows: TGTGCCAGCAGAATGATCGCGGGGGCGCGGGGCTACACCTTC.

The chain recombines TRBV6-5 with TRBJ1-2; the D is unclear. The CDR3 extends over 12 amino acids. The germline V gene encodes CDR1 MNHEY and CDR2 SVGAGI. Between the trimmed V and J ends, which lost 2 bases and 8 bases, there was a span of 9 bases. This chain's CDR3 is CASSYPQEGYTF. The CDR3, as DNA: TGTGCCAGCAGTTACCCCCAAGAGGGCTACACCTTC.

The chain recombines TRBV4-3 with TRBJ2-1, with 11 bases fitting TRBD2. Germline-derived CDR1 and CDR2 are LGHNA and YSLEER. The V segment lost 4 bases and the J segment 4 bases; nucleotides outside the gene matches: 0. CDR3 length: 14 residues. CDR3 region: CASSLAGGYNEQFF. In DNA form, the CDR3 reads TGCGCCAGCAGCCTAGCGGGGGGGTACAATGAGCAGTTCTTC.

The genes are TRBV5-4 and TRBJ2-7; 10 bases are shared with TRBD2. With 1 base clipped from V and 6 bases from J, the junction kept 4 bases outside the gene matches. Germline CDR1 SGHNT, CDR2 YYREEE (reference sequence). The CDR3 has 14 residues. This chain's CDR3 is CASSLPPSGSEQYF. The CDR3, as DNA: TGTGCCAGCAGCTTGCCTCCTAGCGGGAGCGAGCAGTACTTC.

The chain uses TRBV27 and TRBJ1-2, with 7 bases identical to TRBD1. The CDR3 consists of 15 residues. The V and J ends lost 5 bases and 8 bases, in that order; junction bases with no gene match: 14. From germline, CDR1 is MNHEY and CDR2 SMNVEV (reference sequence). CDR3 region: CASSQPGGDSRGYTF. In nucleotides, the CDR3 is TGTGCCAGCAGTCAACCAGGGGGTGACTCTCGGGGCTACACCTTC.

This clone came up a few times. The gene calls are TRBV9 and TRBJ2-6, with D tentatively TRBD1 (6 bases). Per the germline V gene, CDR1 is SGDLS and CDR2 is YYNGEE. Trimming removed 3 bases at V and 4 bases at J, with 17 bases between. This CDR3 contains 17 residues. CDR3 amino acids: CASSAPGRGAGANVLTF. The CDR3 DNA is TGTGCCAGCAGCGCTCCCGGCAGGGGTGCCGGGGCCAACGTCCTGACTTTC.

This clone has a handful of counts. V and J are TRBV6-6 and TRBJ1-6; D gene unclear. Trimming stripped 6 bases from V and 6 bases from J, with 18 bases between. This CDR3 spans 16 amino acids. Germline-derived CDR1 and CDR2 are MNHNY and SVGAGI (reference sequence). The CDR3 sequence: CASRDPGRHLNSPLHF. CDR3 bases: TGTGCCAGCAGAGACCCCGGCAGACACCTTAATTCACCCCTCCACTTT.

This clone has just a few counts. The CDR3 sequence: CASSYSPGAGNQPQHF. The CDR3 bases are TGTGCCAGCAGTTACTCCCCAGGGGCTGGCAATCAGCCCCAGCATTTT. This rearrangement joins TRBV6-6 to TRBJ1-5; D is perhaps TRBD1 (6 bases). The germline V and J ends were trimmed by 0 bases and 2 bases, with 11 bases remaining between them. Germline V lookup: CDR1 MNHNY, CDR2 SVGAGI (reference sequence). The CDR3 loop spans 16 amino acids.

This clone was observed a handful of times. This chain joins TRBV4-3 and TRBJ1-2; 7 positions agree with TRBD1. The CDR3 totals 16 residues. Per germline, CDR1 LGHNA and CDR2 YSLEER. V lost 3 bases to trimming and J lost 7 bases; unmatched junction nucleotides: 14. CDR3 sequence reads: CASSHQPDGRGSGYTF. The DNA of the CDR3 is TGCGCCAGCAGCCACCAGCCCGACGGCAGGGGGTCTGGCTACACCTTC.

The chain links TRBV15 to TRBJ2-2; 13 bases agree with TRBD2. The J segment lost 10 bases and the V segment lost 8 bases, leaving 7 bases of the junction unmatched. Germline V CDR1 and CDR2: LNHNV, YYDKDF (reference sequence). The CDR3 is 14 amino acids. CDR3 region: CATENGLAGEELFF. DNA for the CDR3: TGTGCCACCGAGAACGGACTAGCGGGGGAGGAGCTGTTTTTT.

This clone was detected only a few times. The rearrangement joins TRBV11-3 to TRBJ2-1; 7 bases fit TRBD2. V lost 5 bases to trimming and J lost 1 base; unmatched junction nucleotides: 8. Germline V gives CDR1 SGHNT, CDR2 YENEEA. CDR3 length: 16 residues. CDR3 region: CASSTRLAGSYNEQFF. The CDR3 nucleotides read TGTGCCAGCAGCACCCGACTAGCTGGGTCCTACAATGAGCAGTTCTTC. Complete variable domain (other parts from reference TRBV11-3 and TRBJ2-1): EAGVVQSPRYKIIEKKQPVAFWCNPISGHNTLYWYLQNLGQGPELLIRYENEEAVDDSQLPKDRFSAERLKGVDSTLKIQPAELGDSAVYLCASSTRLAGSYNEQFFGPGTRLTVL.

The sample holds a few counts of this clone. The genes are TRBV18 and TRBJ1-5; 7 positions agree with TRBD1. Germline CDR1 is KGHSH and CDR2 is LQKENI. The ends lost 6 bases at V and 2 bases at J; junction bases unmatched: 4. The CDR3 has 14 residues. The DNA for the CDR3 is TGTGCCAGCTCTTTAGACAGGGGCAATCAGCCCCAGCATTTT. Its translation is CASSLDRGNQPQHF.